These T cell receptor beta chains were read from a single sample in a study of blood T cell repertoires in COVID-19. The data were produced by immunoSEQ multiplex PCR, yet TCRdb's version contains in-frame clones alone and is incomplete. The sample has under 300,000 clones, 75% to 90% seen once. The specimen was PBMCs or T cells enriched from blood (not recorded which). Every receptor here comes from a woman under 40 with acute COVID-19. CDR3s include the opening cysteine and the closing phenylalanine or tryptophan. A D gene is named only where the DNA matches it firmly. Clone size, where shown, is once, few, many, or a class for clones that have expanded.

v_call: TRBV9; d_call: .; j_call: TRBJ1-1; clone_size: once; cdr3_aa: CASSVSPVNTEAFF; cdr3_nt: TGTGCCAGCAGCGTTTCCCCGGTGAACACTGAAGCTTTCTTT
v_call: TRBV5-6; d_call: TRBD1; j_call: TRBJ2-4; clone_size: .; cdr3_aa: CASSLDRASAKNIQYF; cdr3_nt: TGTGCCAGCAGCTTAGACAGGGCGTCGGCCAAAAACATTCAGTACTTC
v_call: TRBV14; d_call: TRBD2; j_call: TRBJ2-7; clone_size: .; cdr3_aa: CASSQETSGPYEQYF; cdr3_nt: TGTGCCAGCAGCCAAGAAACTAGCGGACCCTACGAGCAGTACTTC
v_call: TRBV7-2; d_call: .; j_call: TRBJ2-2; clone_size: .; cdr3_aa: CASSPNTGNTGELFF; cdr3_nt: TGTGCCAGCAGCCCGAACACAGGGAACACCGGGGAGCTGTTTTTT
v_call: TRBV28; d_call: TRBD1; j_call: TRBJ1-6; clone_size: few; cdr3_aa: CASSSPGQGFNSPLHF; cdr3_nt: TGTGCCAGCAGTTCCCCGGGACAGGGCTTCAATTCACCCCTCCACTTT
v_call: TRBV19; d_call: .; j_call: TRBJ1-2; clone_size: .; cdr3_aa: CASSITGPYGYTF; cdr3_nt: TGTGCCAGTAGTATTACGGGTCCCTATGGCTACACCTTC
v_call: TRBV3-1/TRBV3-2; d_call: .; j_call: TRBJ2-5; clone_size: .; cdr3_aa: CAAWRAGETQYF; cdr3_nt: TGTGCTGCTTGGAGGGCGGGAGAGACCCAGTACTTC
v_call: TRBV5-1; d_call: TRBD1; j_call: TRBJ1-6; clone_size: .; cdr3_aa: CASSWTPGQDLNSPLHF; cdr3_nt: TGCGCCAGCAGCTGGACCCCGGGACAGGACCTTAATTCACCCCTCCACTTT
v_call: TRBV5-4; d_call: .; j_call: TRBJ1-2; clone_size: .; cdr3_aa: CASTTDRLFIGYTF; cdr3_nt: TGTGCCAGCACCACGGACAGACTGTTTATAGGCTACACCTTC
v_call: TRBV19; d_call: TRBD2; j_call: TRBJ2-1; clone_size: few; cdr3_aa: CASSSQEGTRYNEQFF; cdr3_nt: TGTGCCAGTAGTTCACAAGAAGGGACTAGGTACAATGAGCAGTTCTTC
v_call: TRBV29-1; d_call: .; j_call: TRBJ2-2; clone_size: .; cdr3_aa: CSAGMPGGGTGELFF; cdr3_nt: TGCAGCGCGGGGATGCCTGGAGGTGGGACCGGGGAGCTGTTTTTT
v_call: TRBV28; d_call: TRBD1; j_call: TRBJ1-2; clone_size: .; cdr3_aa: CASSLLQGRLHGYTF; cdr3_nt: TGTGCCAGCAGTCTCCTACAGGGGCGCCTCCATGGCTACACCTTC
v_call: TRBV6-5; d_call: .; j_call: TRBJ1-1; clone_size: .; cdr3_aa: CASSYSGGDTEAFF; cdr3_nt: TGTGCCAGCAGTTACTCAGGGGGAGACACTGAAGCTTTCTTT
v_call: TRBV2; d_call: .; j_call: TRBJ2-5; clone_size: .; cdr3_aa: CASSEKGGQETQYF; cdr3_nt: TGTGCCAGCAGTGAGAAAGGGGGCCAAGAGACCCAGTACTTC
v_call: TRBV7-9; d_call: TRBD2; j_call: TRBJ2-1; clone_size: .; cdr3_aa: CASSLATSGVNEQFF; cdr3_nt: TGTGCCAGCAGCTTAGCGACTAGCGGGGTCAATGAGCAGTTCTTC
v_call: TRBV2; d_call: TRBD1; j_call: TRBJ2-7; clone_size: few; cdr3_aa: CASSRDRGSYEQYF; cdr3_nt: TGTGCCAGCAGTCGGGACAGGGGGTCCTACGAGCAGTACTTC
v_call: TRBV2; d_call: TRBD1; j_call: TRBJ1-5; clone_size: .; cdr3_aa: CASKGRQGSNQPQHF; cdr3_nt: TGTGCCAGCAAGGGTCGACAGGGTAGCAATCAGCCCCAGCATTTT
v_call: TRBV13; d_call: TRBD1; j_call: TRBJ2-2; clone_size: .; cdr3_aa: CASSGQGTGELFF; cdr3_nt: TGTGCCAGCAGCGGACAGGGGACCGGGGAGCTGTTTTTT
v_call: TRBV10-3; d_call: TRBD2; j_call: TRBJ2-1; clone_size: once; cdr3_aa: CAISEGTSGSKQFF; cdr3_nt: TGTGCCATCAGTGAAGGCACTAGCGGGAGCAAGCAGTTCTTC
v_call: TRBV4-3; d_call: .; j_call: TRBJ1-2; clone_size: few; cdr3_aa: CASSQVGEDSEFGYTF; cdr3_nt: TGCGCCAGCAGCCAAGTTGGCGAAGATTCGGAGTTTGGCTACACCTTC
v_call: TRBV28; d_call: TRBD1; j_call: TRBJ2-5; clone_size: .; cdr3_aa: CASRQGALVQETQYF; cdr3_nt: TGTGCCAGCAGGCAGGGGGCGCTGGTCCAAGAGACCCAGTACTTC
v_call: TRBV7-9; d_call: TRBD2; j_call: TRBJ2-6; clone_size: .; cdr3_aa: CASLWASGSSGANVLTF; cdr3_nt: TGTGCCAGTCTTTGGGCTAGCGGGAGCTCTGGGGCCAACGTCCTGACTTTC
v_call: TRBV6-5; d_call: TRBD1; j_call: TRBJ2-7; clone_size: .; cdr3_aa: CASRSGTGTYEQYF; cdr3_nt: TGTGCCAGCAGATCCGGGACAGGTACCTACGAGCAGTACTTC
v_call: TRBV9; d_call: .; j_call: TRBJ2-1; clone_size: .; cdr3_aa: CASAGNEQFF; cdr3_nt: TGTGCCAGCGCGGGCAATGAGCAGTTCTTC
v_call: TRBV2; d_call: .; j_call: TRBJ1-2; clone_size: .; cdr3_aa: CASSAGVDYGYTF; cdr3_nt: TGTGCCAGCAGTGCAGGGGTCGACTATGGCTACACCTTC
v_call: TRBV6-2/TRBV6-3; d_call: TRBD1; j_call: TRBJ1-2; clone_size: .; cdr3_aa: CASSYRSRMTGEYGYTF; cdr3_nt: TGTGCCAGCAGTTACCGATCCCGTATGACAGGGGAATATGGCTACACCTTC
v_call: TRBV6-5; d_call: TRBD2; j_call: TRBJ2-1; clone_size: .; cdr3_aa: CASSYYGTRIFHEQFF; cdr3_nt: TGTGCCAGCAGTTACTACGGGACTAGAATTTTCCATGAGCAGTTCTTC
v_call: TRBV24-1; d_call: TRBD1; j_call: TRBJ1-3; clone_size: .; cdr3_aa: CATSKTRDRSSGNTIYF; cdr3_nt: TGTGCCACCAGTAAAACAAGGGACAGAAGCTCTGGAAACACCATATATTTT
v_call: TRBV18; d_call: .; j_call: TRBJ1-2; clone_size: .; cdr3_aa: CASSPGGSNYGYTF; cdr3_nt: TGTGCCAGCTCACCAGGGGGGTCTAACTATGGCTACACCTTC
v_call: TRBV30; d_call: .; j_call: TRBJ1-2; clone_size: .; cdr3_aa: CAWGPSNYGYTF; cdr3_nt: TGTGCCTGGGGACCATCTAACTATGGCTACACCTTC
v_call: TRBV9; d_call: .; j_call: TRBJ2-1; clone_size: .; cdr3_aa: CASSSYYNEQFF; cdr3_nt: TGTGCCAGCAGCTCCTACTACAATGAGCAGTTCTTC
v_call: TRBV9; d_call: TRBD2; j_call: TRBJ2-1; clone_size: .; cdr3_aa: CASSAQSLADHNEQFF; cdr3_nt: TGTGCCAGCAGTGCTCAATCGCTAGCGGACCACAATGAGCAGTTCTTC
v_call: TRBV7-4; d_call: .; j_call: TRBJ2-7; clone_size: .; cdr3_aa: CASKLAPYEQYF; cdr3_nt: TGTGCCAGCAAACTAGCTCCCTACGAGCAGTACTTC
v_call: TRBV10-3; d_call: .; j_call: TRBJ2-5; clone_size: .; cdr3_aa: CAISESTREETQYF; cdr3_nt: TGTGCCATCAGTGAGTCTACACGGGAAGAGACCCAGTACTTC
v_call: TRBV6-5; d_call: TRBD1; j_call: TRBJ2-7; clone_size: .; cdr3_aa: CASRTGVGTVYEQYF; cdr3_nt: TGTGCCAGCAGAACAGGAGTCGGGACAGTCTACGAGCAGTACTTC
v_call: TRBV28; d_call: TRBD1; j_call: TRBJ1-1; clone_size: .; cdr3_aa: CASSSSIGTGGTEAFF; cdr3_nt: TGTGCCAGCAGTTCGTCAATCGGGACAGGGGGTACTGAAGCTTTCTTT
v_call: TRBV4-2; d_call: .; j_call: TRBJ1-6; clone_size: once; cdr3_aa: CASSQDGATFYNSPLHF; cdr3_nt: TGTGCCAGCAGCCAAGATGGGGCAACTTTCTATAATTCACCCCTCCACTTT
v_call: TRBV2; d_call: .; j_call: TRBJ1-4; clone_size: .; cdr3_aa: CASSDLGANEKLFF; cdr3_nt: TGTGCCAGCAGTGATCTGGGGGCGAATGAAAAACTGTTTTTT
v_call: TRBV5-1; d_call: .; j_call: TRBJ1-6; clone_size: .; cdr3_aa: CASSLGDSPLHF; cdr3_nt: TGCGCCAGCAGCTTGGGAGATTCACCCCTCCACTTT
v_call: TRBV6-5; d_call: TRBD1; j_call: TRBJ1-6; clone_size: .; cdr3_aa: CASSYTTGQGVLHF; cdr3_nt: TGTGCCAGCAGTTACACTACGGGACAGGGCGTCCTCCACTTT
v_call: TRBV7-7; d_call: TRBD2; j_call: TRBJ2-3; clone_size: .; cdr3_aa: CASSRGGGSADTQYF; cdr3_nt: TGTGCTAGCAGCCGGGGGGGCGGGTCTGCAGATACGCAGTATTTT